The 10 T cell receptor beta chains reported below all come from one sample, sequenced in a study of cytomegalovirus exposure and HLA in healthy donors. Both 60 Vbeta primers and 13 Jbeta primers went into the PCR. Assay: immunoSEQ multiplex PCR; the TCRdb copy retains only in-frame clones and omits some. This table holds around 62,000 clones, more than 60% found once. The sample consisted of PBMCs. These receptor sequences come from a male donor in good health and CMV-seropositive.

This clone was counted only a few times. The CDR3 sequence is CASSISGLSGANVLTF. The CDR3 coding sequence is TGCGCCAGCAGCATCAGTGGCCTCTCTGGGGCCAACGTCCTGACTTTC. The chain links TRBV5-1 to TRBJ2-6; D unresolved. Germline CDR1 and CDR2: SGHRS and YFSETQ. The CDR3 has 16 amino acids. The V gene lost 4 bases and the J gene lost 0 bases, with 11 bases spanning the gap. The full variable domain, in which reference TRBV5-1 and TRBJ2-6 provide the parts outside the CDR3, is KAGVTQTPRYLIKTRGQQVTLSCSPISGHRSVSWYQQTPGQGLQFLFEYFSETQRNKGNFPGRFSGRQFSNSRSEMNVSTLELGDSALYLCASSISGLSGANVLTFGAGSRLTVL.

V is TRBV6-5 and J is TRBJ2-3; 8 bases are a match to TRBD1. Germline V gene data show CDR1 as MNHEY and CDR2 as SVGAGI. With V trimmed by 5 bases and J by 5 bases, 9 bases remained unmatched. This CDR3 spans 15 amino acids. The CDR3 loop reads CASSHIRGLGDTQYF. The CDR3 region has the DNA TGTGCCAGCAGTCACATCAGGGGGCTGGGAGATACGCAGTATTTT.

Points on this clone: Other DNA sequences from this sample encode an identical CDR3 as well. The chain recombines TRBV2 with TRBJ2-7; D is ambiguous. The CDR3 spans 14 residues. Per germline, CDR1 SNHLY and CDR2 FYNNEI. Trimming stripped 6 bases from V and 1 base from J, with 13 bases between. CDR3 in DNA: TGTGCCAGCAGCCGAGGATCTGATTCCTACGAGCAGTACTTC. Translating gives CASSRGSDSYEQYF.

This chain uses TRBV7-6 with TRBJ1-5; 9 bases agree with TRBD1. The germline V gene has CDR1 SGHVS and CDR2 FNYEAQ. V gave up 2 bases and J gave up 5 bases; unmatched junction bases: 1. The CDR3 length is 14 residues. The CDR3 loop is CASSLWDRDQPQHF. CDR3 DNA sequence: TGTGCCAGCAGCTTATGGGACAGGGATCAGCCCCAGCATTTT.

A few counts support this clone. The rearrangement joins TRBV6-1 to TRBJ2-1; 9 bases agree with TRBD2. Unmatched junction bases numbered 4, after V lost 8 bases and J lost 2 bases. CDR1 is MNHNS and CDR2 is SASEGT in the germline V gene. CDR3 length equals 14 residues. CDR3 nucleotide sequence: TGTGCCAGCCGCAGGACTAGCGCCTACAATGAGCAGTTCTTC. Translated: CASRRTSAYNEQFF.

CDR3 coding DNA: TGTGCCAGTACCATCGGACAGGGTACTCTCCACTTCGATCAGCCCCAGCATTTT. Translating it yields CASTIGQGTLHFDQPQHF. The V call is TRBV19, the J call TRBJ1-5, with 8 bases matching TRBD1. The CDR3 runs 18 residues. Germline loops: CDR1 LNHDA, CDR2 SQIVND (reference sequence). With 7 bases clipped from V and 5 bases from J, the junction kept 19 bases outside the gene matches.

This sequence joins TRBV14 and TRBJ1-2; perhaps TRBD1 as D (6 bases). CDR3 size: 13 residues. The V and J ends lost 5 bases and 5 bases respectively, with 12 bases between them. The germline V gene encodes CDR1 SGHDN and CDR2 FVKESK. DNA for the CDR3: TGTGCCAGCAGCGAGGCGGACAGATATGGCTACACCTTC. The encoded protein is CASSEADRYGYTF. Supplemented by reference TRBV14 and TRBJ1-2, the full variable domain reads EAGVTQFPSHSVIEKGQTVTLRCDPISGHDNLYWYRRVMGKEIKFLLHFVKESKQDESGMPNNRFLAERTGGTYSTLKVQPAELEDSGVYFCASSEADRYGYTFGSGTRLTVV.

This clone was seen a handful of times. J is TRBJ2-7 and V is TRBV28; the D is unclear. Germline loops: CDR1 MDHEN, CDR2 SYDVKM. The CDR3 has 14 amino acids. V lost 3 bases to trimming and J lost 5 bases, with 14 bases between them. The CDR3 is CASSLRSTVHEQYF. The DNA of the CDR3 is TGTGCCAGCAGTTTGAGGTCTACCGTTCACGAGCAGTACTTC.

The chain carries TRBV2 and TRBJ2-7; D is perhaps TRBD2 (5 bases). Trimming pared 3 bases from V and 5 bases from J, leaving 17 bases between. The germline V gene has CDR1 SNHLY and CDR2 FYNNEI. CDR3 length: 15 amino acids. CDR3: CASSDRSLRRNEQYF. CDR3 coding DNA: TGTGCCAGCAGTGACAGGTCCCTCCGGAGGAACGAGCAGTACTTC. Using reference TRBV2 and TRBJ2-7 for the parts outside the CDR3, the full variable domain is EPEVTQTPSHQVTQMGQEVILRCVPISNHLYFYWYRQILGQKVEFLVSFYNNEISEKSEIFDDQFSVERPDGSNFTLKIRSTKLEDSAMYFCASSDRSLRRNEQYFGPGTRLTVT.

The chain uses TRBV9 and TRBJ2-2, with 8 bases fitting TRBD2. V was clipped by 3 bases and J by 1 base; unmatched bases: 11. CDR1 and CDR2 (germline): SGDLS, YYNGEE. The CDR3 is 18 amino acids. This CDR3 reads CASSGDGLAKVNTGELFF. In DNA form, the CDR3 reads TGTGCCAGCAGCGGAGATGGACTAGCTAAGGTGAACACCGGGGAGCTGTTTTTT.